This TCR beta chain appears in the sequencing data of a study of untreated major depressive disorder. Donors lacked major illness, comorbidities, regular medication, drug use, or heavy drinking. Enrichment usually gave about 95% pure CD4+ T cells. The CDR3 extends over 15 amino acids. CDR1 SGHRS and CDR2 YFSETQ come from the germline V gene. V shed 0 bases, J shed 4 bases, and the junction held 5 bases outside the gene matches. TCRdb keeps only in-frame clones here, not all; method: immunoSEQ multiplex PCR. The data show 20,000 to 25,000 clones, 70% to 90% seen once. The sample comprised CD4+ T cells from PBMCs. The TCR originated in a woman in her twenties or thirties in good health. The chain employs TRBV5-1 and TRBJ2-5; 8 bases map to TRBD1. The CDR3 is CASSLVRTGTETQYF. In DNA, the CDR3 is TGCGCCAGCAGCTTGGTCCGGACAGGGACAGAGACCCAGTACTTC. Full variable domain (remainder filled in from reference TRBV5-1 and TRBJ2-5): KAGVTQTPRYLIKTRGQQVTLSCSPISGHRSVSWYQQTPGQGLQFLFEYFSETQRNKGNFPGRFSGRQFSNSRSEMNVSTLELGDSALYLCASSLVRTGTETQYFGPGTRLLVL.